The 5 T cell receptor beta chains below come from one sample, sequenced in a study of T-cell reconstitution after alpha-beta-depleted transplantation in children. Molecular barcoding with unique molecular identifiers was used for the TCRbeta library. TCRdb processed the PCR reads anew with MiXCR; each CDR3 protein has one entry. This sample has fewer than 120,000 distinct CDR3 sequences, with approximately 10% found just once. Sequencing was performed on PBMCs from the stem cell graft donor, taken from the stem cell graft. These receptors were collected from a human donor who donated a stem cell graft to a child with acute lymphoblastic leukemia.

Only a few counts were recorded for this clonotype. The CDR3 DNA reads as TGTGCCACCAGCTCGCCCGGCGAAGATACGCAGTATTTT. Its protein product is CATSSPGEDTQYF. J is TRBJ2-3 and V is TRBV15; no clear D. Germline CDR1 LNHNV, CDR2 YYDKDF (reference sequence). The CDR3 loop spans 13 amino acids. V was shortened by 5 bases and J by 5 bases, with 11 bases between the two germline ends.

This clonotype has more than one count but fewer than ten. Just one base apart from a much larger clone, this may be a read error. The chain has TRBV5-1 and TRBJ2-6; tentatively, D is TRBD1 or TRBD2 (5 bases each). CDR3 length: 14 amino acids. Germline V lookup: CDR1 SGHRS, CDR2 YFSETQ. The CDR3 is CASSKDSGANGLTF. CDR3 DNA: TGCGCCAGCAGCAAGGACTCTGGGGCCAACGGCCTGACTTTC.

The rearrangement links TRBV20-1 to TRBJ2-3, with 8 bases matching TRBD1. Germline V lookup: CDR1 DFQATT, CDR2 SNEGSKA (reference sequence). CDR3 length equals 15 residues. Trimming removed 6 bases from V and 3 bases from J; junction bases left unmatched: 11. The CDR3 DNA reads TGCAGTGCCCTAACGGACAGGGCCTTTACAGATACGCAGTATTTT. This encodes CSALTDRAFTDTQYF.

This clonotype was picked up many times. The chain couples TRBV5-1 to TRBJ2-1; D might be TRBD1 (6 bases). Trimming took off 3 bases at V and 7 bases at J, with 20 bases between the two ends. CDR3 length equals 16 residues. Germline CDR1 SGHRS, CDR2 YFSETQ. The CDR3, as DNA: TGCGCCAGCAGCTCCTTTCGGGACATCAACGAGAATGAGCAGTTCTTC. This gives the protein CASSSFRDINENEQFF.

This clonotype was picked up many times. The DNA of the CDR3 is TGCAGCGGCCTCAACGGACTAGAGGGGGAGACCCAGTACTTC. Its protein product is CSGLNGLEGETQYF. The genes are TRBV29-1 and TRBJ2-5, with 7 bases identical to TRBD2. The CDR3 is made up of 14 amino acids. The J segment lost 5 bases and the V segment lost 7 bases, leaving 13 bases of the junction unmatched. Germline V CDR1 and CDR2: SQVTM, ANQGSEA.